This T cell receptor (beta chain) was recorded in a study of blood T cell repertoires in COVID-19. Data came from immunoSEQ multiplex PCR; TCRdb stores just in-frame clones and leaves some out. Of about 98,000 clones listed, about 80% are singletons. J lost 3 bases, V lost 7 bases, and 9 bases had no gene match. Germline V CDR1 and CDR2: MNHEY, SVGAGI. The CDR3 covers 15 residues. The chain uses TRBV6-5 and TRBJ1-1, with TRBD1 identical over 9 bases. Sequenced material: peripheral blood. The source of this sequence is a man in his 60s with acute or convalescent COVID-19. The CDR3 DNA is TGTGCCAGCACCCACAGGGGGCTGGGGTACACTGAAGCTTTCTTT. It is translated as CASTHRGLGYTEAFF.